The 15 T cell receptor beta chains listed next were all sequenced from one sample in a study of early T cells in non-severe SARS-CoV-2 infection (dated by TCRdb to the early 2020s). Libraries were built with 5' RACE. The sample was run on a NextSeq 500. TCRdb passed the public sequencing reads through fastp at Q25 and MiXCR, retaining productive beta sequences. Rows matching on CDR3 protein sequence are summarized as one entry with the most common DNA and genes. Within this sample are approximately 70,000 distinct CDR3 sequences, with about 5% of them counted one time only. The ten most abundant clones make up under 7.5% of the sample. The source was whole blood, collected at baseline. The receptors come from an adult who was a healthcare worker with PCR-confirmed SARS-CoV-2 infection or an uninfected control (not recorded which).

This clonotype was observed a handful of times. The CDR3 here is CASSQMSGSSTGELFF. CDR3 DNA: TGTGCCAGCAGCCAAATGAGCGGGAGCTCCACCGGGGAGCTGTTTTTT. The V call is TRBV3-1, the J call TRBJ2-2, with 8 bases matching TRBD2. CDR1 and CDR2 (germline): LGHDT, YNNKEL (reference sequence). The CDR3 extends over 16 amino acids. V gave up 2 bases and J gave up 4 bases; unmatched junction bases: 6.

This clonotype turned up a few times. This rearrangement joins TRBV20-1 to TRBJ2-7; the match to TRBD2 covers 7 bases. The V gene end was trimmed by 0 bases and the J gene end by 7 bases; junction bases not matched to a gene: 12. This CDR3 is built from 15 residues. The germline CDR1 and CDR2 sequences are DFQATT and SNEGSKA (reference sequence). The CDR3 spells CSARDRDYSIWEQYF. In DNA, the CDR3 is TGCAGTGCTAGAGATCGGGACTACTCCATCTGGGAGCAGTACTTC.

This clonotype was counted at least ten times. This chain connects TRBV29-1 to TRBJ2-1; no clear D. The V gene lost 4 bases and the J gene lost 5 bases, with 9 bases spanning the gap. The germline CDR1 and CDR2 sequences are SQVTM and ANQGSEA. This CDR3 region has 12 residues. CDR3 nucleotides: TGCAGCGTTGGCGGACGGCACAATGAGCAGTTCTTC. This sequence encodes CSVGGRHNEQFF.

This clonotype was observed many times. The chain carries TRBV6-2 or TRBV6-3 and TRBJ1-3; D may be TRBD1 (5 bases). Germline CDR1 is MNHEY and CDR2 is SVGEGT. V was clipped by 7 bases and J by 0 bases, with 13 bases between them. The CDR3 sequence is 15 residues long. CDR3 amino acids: CASTNRPSSGNTIYF. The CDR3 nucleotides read TGTGCCAGCACCAACAGGCCTAGCTCTGGAAACACCATATATTTT.

The CDR3 DNA follows: TGTGCCAGCAGCTTAGGGGGGACCGCCTATGGCTACACCTTC. Translated, it gives CASSLGGTAYGYTF. The chain combines TRBV7-2 with TRBJ1-2, with a tentative D call TRBD1 (5 bases). The CDR3 contains 14 residues. V lost 1 base and J 4 bases, leaving 10 bases between the germline ends. CDR1 SGHTA and CDR2 FQGNSA come from the germline V gene.

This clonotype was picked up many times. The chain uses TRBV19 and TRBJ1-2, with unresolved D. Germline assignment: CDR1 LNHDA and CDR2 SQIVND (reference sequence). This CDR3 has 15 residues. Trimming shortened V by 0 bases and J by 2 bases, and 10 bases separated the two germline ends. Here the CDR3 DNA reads TGTGCCAGTAGTATAGATGGTTACGGAAACTATGGCTACACCTTC. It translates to CASSIDGYGNYGYTF.

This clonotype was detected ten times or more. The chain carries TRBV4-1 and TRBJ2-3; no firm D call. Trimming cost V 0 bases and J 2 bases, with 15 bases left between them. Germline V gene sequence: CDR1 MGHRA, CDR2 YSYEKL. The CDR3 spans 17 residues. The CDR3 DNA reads TGCGCCAGCAGCCAAGATCCAGGAATGCAGCTCACAGATACGCAGTATTTT. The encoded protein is CASSQDPGMQLTDTQYF.

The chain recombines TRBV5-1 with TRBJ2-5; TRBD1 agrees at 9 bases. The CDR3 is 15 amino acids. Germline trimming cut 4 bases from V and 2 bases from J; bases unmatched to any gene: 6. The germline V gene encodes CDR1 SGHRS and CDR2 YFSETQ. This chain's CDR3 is CASSLAGTGQETQYF. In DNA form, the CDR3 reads TGCGCCAGCAGCCTCGCCGGGACAGGGCAAGAGACCCAGTACTTC.

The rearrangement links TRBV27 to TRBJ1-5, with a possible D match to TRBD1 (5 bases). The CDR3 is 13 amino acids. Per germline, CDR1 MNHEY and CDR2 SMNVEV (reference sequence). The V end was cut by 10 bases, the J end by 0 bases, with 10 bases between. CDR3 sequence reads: CATGPYSNQPQHF. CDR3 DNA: TGTGCCACGGGACCTTATAGCAATCAGCCCCAGCATTTT.

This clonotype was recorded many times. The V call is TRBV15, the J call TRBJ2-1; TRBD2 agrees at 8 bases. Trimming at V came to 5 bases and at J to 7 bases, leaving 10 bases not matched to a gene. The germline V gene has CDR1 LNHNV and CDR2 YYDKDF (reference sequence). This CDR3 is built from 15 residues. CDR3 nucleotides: TGTGCCACCAGCCCCGAAGCGGGAGAGGGGAATGAGCAGTTCTTC. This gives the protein CATSPEAGEGNEQFF.

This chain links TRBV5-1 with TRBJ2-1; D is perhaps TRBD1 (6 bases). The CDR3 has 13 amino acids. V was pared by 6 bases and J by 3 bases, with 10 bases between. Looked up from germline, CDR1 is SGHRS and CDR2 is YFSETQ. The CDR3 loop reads CASNRGGYNEQFF. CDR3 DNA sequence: TGCGCCAGCAACCGAGGGGGCTACAATGAGCAGTTCTTC.

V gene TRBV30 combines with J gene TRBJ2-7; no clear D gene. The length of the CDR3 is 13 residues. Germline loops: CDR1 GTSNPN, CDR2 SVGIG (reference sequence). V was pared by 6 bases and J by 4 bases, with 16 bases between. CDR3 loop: CACKPGEGYEQYF. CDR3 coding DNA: TGTGCCTGCAAACCCGGAGAAGGGTACGAGCAGTACTTC.

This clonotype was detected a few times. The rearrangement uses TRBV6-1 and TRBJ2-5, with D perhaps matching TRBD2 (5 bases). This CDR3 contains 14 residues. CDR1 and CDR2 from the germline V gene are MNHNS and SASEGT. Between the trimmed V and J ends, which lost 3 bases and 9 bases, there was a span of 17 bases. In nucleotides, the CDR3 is TGTGCCAGCAGTGAGGGAGCGGTCGAGCCGGCCCAGTACTTC. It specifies CASSEGAVEPAQYF.

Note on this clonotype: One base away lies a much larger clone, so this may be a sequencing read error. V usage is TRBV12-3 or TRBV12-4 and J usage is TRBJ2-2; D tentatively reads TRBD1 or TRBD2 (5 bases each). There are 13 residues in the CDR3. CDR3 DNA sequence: TGTGCCAACAGTTTCCGAGGGGCCGGGGAGCTGTTTTTT. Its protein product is CANSFRGAGELFF.

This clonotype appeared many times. The CDR3 here is CASSLGLAPTYEQYF. CDR3 coding DNA: TGCGCCAGCAGCCTGGGACTAGCGCCCACCTACGAGCAGTACTTC. This chain uses TRBV5-1 with TRBJ2-7; 10 bases are a match to TRBD2. The J segment lost 2 bases and the V segment lost 4 bases, leaving 6 bases of the junction unmatched. The germline V gene encodes CDR1 SGHRS and CDR2 YFSETQ. This CDR3 comprises 15 residues.